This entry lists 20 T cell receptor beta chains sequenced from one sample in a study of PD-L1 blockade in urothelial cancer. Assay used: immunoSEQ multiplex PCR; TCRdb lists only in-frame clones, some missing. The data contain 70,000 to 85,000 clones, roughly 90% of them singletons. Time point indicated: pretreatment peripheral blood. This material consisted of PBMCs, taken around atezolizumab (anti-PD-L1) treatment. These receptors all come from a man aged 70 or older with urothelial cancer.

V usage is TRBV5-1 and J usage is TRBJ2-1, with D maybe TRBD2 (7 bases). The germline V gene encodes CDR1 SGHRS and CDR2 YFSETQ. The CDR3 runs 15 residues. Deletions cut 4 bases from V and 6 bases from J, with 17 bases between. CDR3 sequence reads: CASSLDGGRFNEQFF. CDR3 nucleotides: TGCGCCAGCAGCCTGGACGGGGGGCGATTCAATGAGCAGTTCTTC.

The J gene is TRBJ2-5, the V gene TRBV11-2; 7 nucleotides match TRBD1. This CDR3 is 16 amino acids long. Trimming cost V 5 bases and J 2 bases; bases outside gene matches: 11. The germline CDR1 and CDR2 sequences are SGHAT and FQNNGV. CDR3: CASSIQGSGRQETQYF. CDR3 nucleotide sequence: TGTGCCAGCAGCATACAGGGGTCGGGGCGGCAAGAGACCCAGTACTTC.

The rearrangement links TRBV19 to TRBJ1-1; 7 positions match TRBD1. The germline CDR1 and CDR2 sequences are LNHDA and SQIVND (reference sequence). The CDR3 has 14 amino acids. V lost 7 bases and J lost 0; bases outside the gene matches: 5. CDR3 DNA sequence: TGTGCCAGTACCCACAGGGGTATGAACACTGAAGCTTTCTTT. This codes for CASTHRGMNTEAFF.

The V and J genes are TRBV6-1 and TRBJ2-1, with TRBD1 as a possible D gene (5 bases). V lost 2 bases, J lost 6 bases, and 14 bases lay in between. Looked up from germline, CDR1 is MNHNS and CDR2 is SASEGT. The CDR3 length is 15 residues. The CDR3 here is CASSERADSPNEQFF. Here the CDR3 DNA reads TGTGCCAGCAGTGAACGAGCCGACAGCCCCAATGAGCAGTTCTTC.

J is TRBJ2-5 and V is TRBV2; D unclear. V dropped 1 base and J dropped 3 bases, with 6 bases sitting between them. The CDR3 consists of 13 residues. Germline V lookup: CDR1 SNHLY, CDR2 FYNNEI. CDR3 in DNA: TGTGCCAGCAGTGAAGGGCCCAAAGAGACCCAGTACTTC. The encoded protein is CASSEGPKETQYF.

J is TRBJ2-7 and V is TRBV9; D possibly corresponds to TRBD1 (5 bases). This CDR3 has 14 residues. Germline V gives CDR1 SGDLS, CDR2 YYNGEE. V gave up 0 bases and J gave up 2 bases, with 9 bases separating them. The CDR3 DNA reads TGTGCCAGCAGCGTAGACCAGGGCCCCTACGAGCAGTACTTC. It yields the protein CASSVDQGPYEQYF.

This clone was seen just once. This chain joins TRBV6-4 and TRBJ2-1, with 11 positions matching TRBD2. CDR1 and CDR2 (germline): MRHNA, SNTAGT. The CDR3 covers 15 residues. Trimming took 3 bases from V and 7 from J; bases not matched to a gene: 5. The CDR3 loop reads CASSEVSGRVNEQFF. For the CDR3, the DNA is TGTGCCAGCAGTGAGGTTAGCGGGAGGGTGAATGAGCAGTTCTTC.

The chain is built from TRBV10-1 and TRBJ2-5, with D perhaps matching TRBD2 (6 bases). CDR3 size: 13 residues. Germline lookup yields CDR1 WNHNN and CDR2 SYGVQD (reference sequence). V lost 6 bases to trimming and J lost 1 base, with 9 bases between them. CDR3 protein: CASSGGIQETQYF. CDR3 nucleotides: TGCGCCAGCAGCGGGGGAATCCAAGAGACCCAGTACTTC.

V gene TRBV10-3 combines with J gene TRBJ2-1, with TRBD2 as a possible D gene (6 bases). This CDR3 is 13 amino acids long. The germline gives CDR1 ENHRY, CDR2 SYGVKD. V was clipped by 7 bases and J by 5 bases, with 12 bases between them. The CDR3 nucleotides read TGTGCCATCAATAACGGCGGGGACAATGAGCAGTTCTTC. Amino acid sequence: CAINNGGDNEQFF.

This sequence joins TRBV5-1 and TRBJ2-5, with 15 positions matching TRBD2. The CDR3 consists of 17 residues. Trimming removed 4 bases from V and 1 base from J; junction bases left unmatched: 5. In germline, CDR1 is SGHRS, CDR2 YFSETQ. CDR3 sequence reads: CASSTGTSGRFQETQYF. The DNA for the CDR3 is TGCGCCAGCAGCACCGGGACTAGCGGGAGGTTCCAAGAGACCCAGTACTTC.

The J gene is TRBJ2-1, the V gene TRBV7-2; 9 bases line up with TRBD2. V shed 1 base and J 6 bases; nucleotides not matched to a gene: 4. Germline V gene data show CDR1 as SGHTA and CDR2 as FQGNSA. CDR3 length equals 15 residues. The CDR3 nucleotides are TGTGCCAGCAGCTTAGTAGCGGGAGATCGCAATGAGCAGTTCTTC. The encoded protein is CASSLVAGDRNEQFF.

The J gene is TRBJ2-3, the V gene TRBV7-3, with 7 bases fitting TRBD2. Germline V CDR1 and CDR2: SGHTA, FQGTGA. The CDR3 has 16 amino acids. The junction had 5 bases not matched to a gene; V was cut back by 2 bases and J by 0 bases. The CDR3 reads CASSLVGGPSTDTQYF. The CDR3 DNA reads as TGTGCCAGCAGCTTAGTGGGAGGGCCTAGCACAGATACGCAGTATTTT. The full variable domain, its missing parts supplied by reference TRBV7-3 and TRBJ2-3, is GAGVSQTPSNKVTEKGKYVELRCDPISGHTALYWYRQSLGQGPEFLIYFQGTGAADDSGLPNDRFFAVRPEGSVSTLKIQRTERGDSAVYLCASSLVGGPSTDTQYFGPGTRLTVL.

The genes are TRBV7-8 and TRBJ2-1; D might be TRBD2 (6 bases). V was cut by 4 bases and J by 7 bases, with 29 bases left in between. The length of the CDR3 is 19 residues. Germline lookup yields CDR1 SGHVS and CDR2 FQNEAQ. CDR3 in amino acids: CASSYHTTPSRGPTNEQFF. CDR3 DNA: TGTGCCAGCAGCTATCATACCACCCCGTCGCGGGGTCCTACGAATGAGCAGTTCTTC.

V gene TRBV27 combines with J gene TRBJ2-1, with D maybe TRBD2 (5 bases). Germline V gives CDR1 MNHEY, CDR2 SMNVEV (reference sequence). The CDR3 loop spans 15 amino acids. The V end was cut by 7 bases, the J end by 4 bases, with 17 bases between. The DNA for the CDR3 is TGTGCCAGCACTATCGGACTGGACCTTTACAATGAGCAGTTCTTC. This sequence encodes CASTIGLDLYNEQFF.

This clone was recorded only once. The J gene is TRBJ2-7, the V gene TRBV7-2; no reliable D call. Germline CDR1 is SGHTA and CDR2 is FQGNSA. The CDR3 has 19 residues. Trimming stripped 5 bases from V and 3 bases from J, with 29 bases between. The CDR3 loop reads CASSRDLDSFRLQYYEQYF. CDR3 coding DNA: TGTGCCAGCAGCCGCGATCTCGATTCGTTCAGGCTACAGTACTACGAGCAGTACTTC.

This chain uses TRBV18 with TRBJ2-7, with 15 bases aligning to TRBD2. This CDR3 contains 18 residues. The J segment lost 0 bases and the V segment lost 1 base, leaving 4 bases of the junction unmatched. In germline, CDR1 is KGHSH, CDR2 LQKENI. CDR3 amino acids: CASSPRTSGRDFSYEQYF. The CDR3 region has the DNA TGTGCCAGCTCACCACGGACTAGCGGGAGGGACTTCTCCTACGAGCAGTACTTC.

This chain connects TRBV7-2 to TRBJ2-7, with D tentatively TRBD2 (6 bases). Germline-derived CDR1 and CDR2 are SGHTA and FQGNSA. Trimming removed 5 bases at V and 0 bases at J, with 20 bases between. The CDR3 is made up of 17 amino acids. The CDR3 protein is CASSRIERVRYSYEQYF. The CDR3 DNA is TGTGCCAGCAGCCGTATTGAGCGGGTGAGGTACTCCTACGAGCAGTACTTC.

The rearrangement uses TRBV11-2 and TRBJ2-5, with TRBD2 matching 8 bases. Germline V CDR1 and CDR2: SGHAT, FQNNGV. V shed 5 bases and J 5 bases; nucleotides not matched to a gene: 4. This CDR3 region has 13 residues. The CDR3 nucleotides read TGTGCCAGCAGCCAGGGACTAGAGGAGACCCAGTACTTC. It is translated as CASSQGLEETQYF.

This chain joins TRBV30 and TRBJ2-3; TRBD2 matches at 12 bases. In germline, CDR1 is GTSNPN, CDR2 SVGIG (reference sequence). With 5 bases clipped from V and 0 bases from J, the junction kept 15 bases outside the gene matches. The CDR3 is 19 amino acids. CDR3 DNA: TGTGCCTGGTCTAGCGGGAGGGTGAGAGGGGGGCCTAGCACAGATACGCAGTATTTT. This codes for CAWSSGRVRGGPSTDTQYF.

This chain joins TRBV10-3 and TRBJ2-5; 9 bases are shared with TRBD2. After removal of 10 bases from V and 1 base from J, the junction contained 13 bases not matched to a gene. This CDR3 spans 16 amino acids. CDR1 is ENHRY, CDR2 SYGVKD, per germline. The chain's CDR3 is CATGLGVAGAQETQYF. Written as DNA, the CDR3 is TGTGCCACCGGGTTGGGGGTAGCGGGAGCCCAAGAGACCCAGTACTTC.